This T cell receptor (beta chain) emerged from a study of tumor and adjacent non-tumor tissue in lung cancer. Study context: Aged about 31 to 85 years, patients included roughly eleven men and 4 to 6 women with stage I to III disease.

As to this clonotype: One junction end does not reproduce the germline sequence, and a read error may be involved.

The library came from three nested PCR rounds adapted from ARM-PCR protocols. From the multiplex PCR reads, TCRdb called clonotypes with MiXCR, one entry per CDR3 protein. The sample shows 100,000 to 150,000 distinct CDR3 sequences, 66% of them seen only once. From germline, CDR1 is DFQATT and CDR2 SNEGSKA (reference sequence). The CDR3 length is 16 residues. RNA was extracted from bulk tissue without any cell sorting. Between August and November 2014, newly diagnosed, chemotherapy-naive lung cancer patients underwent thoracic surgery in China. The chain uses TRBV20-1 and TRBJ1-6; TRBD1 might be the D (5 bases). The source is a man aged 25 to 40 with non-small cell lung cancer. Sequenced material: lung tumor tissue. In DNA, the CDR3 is TGCAGTGCTAGACCCAGGGTTCCGCCCCAATATTCACCACTCTACTTT. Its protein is CSARPRVPPQYSPLYF.